Below are 21 T cell receptor beta chains sequenced from a single sample in a study of shared clonotypes between healthy human individuals. Data came from immunoSEQ multiplex PCR; TCRdb stores just in-frame clones and leaves some out. The sample holds around 2.5 million clones; approximately 93% are singletons and the top ten take 0.35% to 0.45%. Sequenced sample: naive CD4+ T cells from PBMCs. Regarding subset: CD45RA+ positively selected. These receptors came from a man between 18 and 29 years old in good health. Some clones in this sample may be carry-over from other donors' samples.

About this clone: This specimen includes other DNA sequences encoding the same CDR3. This CDR3 reads CASSPDRLYGYTF. CDR3 DNA: TGTGCCAGCTCACCGGACCGACTCTATGGCTACACCTTC. This chain connects TRBV18 to TRBJ1-2, with D hard to call. Germline V lookup: CDR1 KGHSH, CDR2 LQKENI. The length of the CDR3 is 13 residues. Trimming shortened V by 3 bases and J by 4 bases, and 9 bases separated the two germline ends.

V is TRBV4-2 and J is TRBJ2-7; 7 bases are a match to TRBD1. The germline CDR1 and CDR2 sequences are LGHNA and YNFKEQ. This CDR3 is built from 15 residues. V was pared by 5 bases and J by 5 bases, with 12 bases of the junction left unmatched. The CDR3 sequence is CASSWPDRVINEQYF. The CDR3 DNA sequence: TGTGCCAGCAGCTGGCCCGACAGGGTAATCAACGAGCAGTACTTC.

This rearrangement joins TRBV5-1 to TRBJ2-3, with TRBD2 matching 7 bases. Germline loops: CDR1 SGHRS, CDR2 YFSETQ. The CDR3 has 17 residues. V trimming: 0 bases; J trimming: 3 bases; junction bases outside the gene matches: 10. This CDR3 is CASSLDPGSGGTDTQYF. DNA of the CDR3: TGCGCCAGCAGCTTGGACCCGGGTTCGGGGGGTACAGATACGCAGTATTTT.

The CDR3 nucleotides read TGTGCCAGCAGTGAAGGGATTCCCACTGGGGAGACCCAGTACTTC. Amino acid sequence: CASSEGIPTGETQYF. V usage is TRBV28 and J usage is TRBJ2-5, with unresolved D. The V end lost 5 bases, the J end lost 5 bases, and 18 bases lay between the germline ends. CDR1 and CDR2 (germline): MDHEN, SYDVKM. There are 15 residues in the CDR3.

This chain joins TRBV5-1 and TRBJ2-1; tentatively, D is TRBD1 (6 bases). Trimming pared 0 bases from V and 8 bases from J, leaving 21 bases between. This CDR3 is 17 amino acids long. The germline gives CDR1 SGHRS, CDR2 YFSETQ. The CDR3 loop is CASSLVAQGIWRYEQFF. DNA for the CDR3: TGCGCCAGCAGCTTGGTGGCACAGGGTATTTGGCGGTATGAGCAGTTCTTC.

The V gene is TRBV15, the J gene TRBJ2-1; TRBD2 agrees at 7 bases. Losses at the gene ends were 3 bases for V and 12 bases for J; bases not matched to a gene: 11. The CDR3 is made up of 14 amino acids. The germline V gene encodes CDR1 LNHNV and CDR2 YYDKDF (reference sequence). This CDR3 reads CATSRTGPREAQFF. The CDR3 DNA reads TGTGCCACCAGCAGGACCGGCCCCCGGGAGGCGCAGTTCTTC.

CDR3 nucleotides: TGCGCCAGCAGCTTGGGGACTAGCGGGGTTACGCAGTATTTT. Its protein is CASSLGTSGVTQYF. The chain has TRBV5-1 and TRBJ2-3; 12 bases match TRBD2. V was pared by 0 bases and J by 8 bases, with 1 base of the junction left unmatched. Germline CDR1 reads SGHRS; CDR2 reads YFSETQ. This CDR3 is 14 amino acids long.

Notes on this clone: Other DNA sequences of this sample code for an identical CDR3. This chain joins TRBV7-6 and TRBJ2-5, with D perhaps matching TRBD2 (5 bases). Trimming removed 1 base from V and 5 bases from J, with 8 bases in between. This CDR3 comprises 13 residues. Germline V CDR1 and CDR2: SGHVS, FNYEAQ. The CDR3 sequence: CASSLGPGETQYF. The CDR3 DNA follows: TGTGCCAGCAGCTTAGGCCCGGGGGAGACCCAGTACTTC.

This clone was seen a handful of times. This chain connects TRBV9 to TRBJ2-1; D is perhaps TRBD1 (5 bases). Trimming cost V 3 bases and J 0 bases, with 13 bases left between them. The germline V gene has CDR1 SGDLS and CDR2 YYNGEE. CDR3 size: 16 residues. CDR3 DNA: TGTGCCAGCAGCGGTGGTCAGGGCAGCTCCTACAATGAGCAGTTCTTC. Translating it yields CASSGGQGSSYNEQFF.

About this clone: Other DNA sequences in the sample encode the same CDR3. The V and J genes are TRBV11-2 and TRBJ2-5; 9 bases fit TRBD2. With 1 base clipped from V and 4 bases from J, the junction kept 4 bases outside the gene matches. This CDR3 comprises 15 residues. The germline V gene has CDR1 SGHAT and CDR2 FQNNGV. In DNA, the CDR3 is TGTGCCAGCAGCTTAGGGGCGGGAGGGATAGAGACCCAGTACTTC. This encodes CASSLGAGGIETQYF.

The genes are TRBV19 and TRBJ2-5; a weak D match, TRBD2 (5 bases). Trimming shortened V by 7 bases and J by 5 bases, and 11 bases separated the two germline ends. Germline V gene lookup returns CDR1 LNHDA and CDR2 SQIVND (reference sequence). This CDR3 spans 12 amino acids. The CDR3 protein is CASTTRGETQYF. Here the CDR3 DNA reads TGTGCCAGTACCACGAGAGGGGAGACCCAGTACTTC.

This clone was detected a few times. This chain connects TRBV28 to TRBJ1-4; D is uncertain. Germline loops: CDR1 MDHEN, CDR2 SYDVKM. This CDR3 has 14 residues. The germline V and J ends were trimmed by 3 bases and 8 bases, with 13 bases remaining between them. CDR3 DNA sequence: TGTGCCAGCAGTTTTGGGGTGGTGGGCGAAAAACTGTTTTTT. Translated, it gives CASSFGVVGEKLFF.

This chain links TRBV7-3 with TRBJ2-2; D gene ambiguous. This CDR3 contains 13 residues. Trimming cost V 1 base and J 6 bases, with 6 bases left between them. CDR1 is SGHTA, CDR2 FQGTGA, per germline. The CDR3 sequence is CASSLMFPGELFF. The CDR3 coding sequence is TGTGCCAGCAGCTTAATGTTCCCCGGGGAGCTGTTTTTT.

The V call is TRBV6-1, the J call TRBJ1-2; 7 nucleotides agree with TRBD1. The junction had 3 bases not matched to a gene; V was cut back by 1 base and J by 4 bases. CDR1 and CDR2 from the germline V gene are MNHNS and SASEGT. The CDR3 length is 14 residues. The CDR3 here is CASSEEGAFYGYTF. In DNA form, the CDR3 reads TGTGCCAGCAGTGAAGAGGGGGCATTCTATGGCTACACCTTC.

The gene calls are TRBV5-5 and TRBJ2-2; 14 positions agree with TRBD2. The CDR3 has 18 amino acids. Germline assignment: CDR1 SGHKS and CDR2 YYEKEE (reference sequence). Unmatched junction bases numbered 10, after V lost 4 bases and J lost 5 bases. The CDR3: CASSPTGTSGSGTGELFF. CDR3 sequence (DNA): TGTGCCAGCAGCCCCACCGGGACTAGCGGGAGCGGAACCGGGGAGCTGTTTTTT.

The V and J genes are TRBV5-1 and TRBJ2-2; possibly TRBD1 or TRBD2 for D (5 bases each). The germline V and J ends were trimmed by 4 bases and 4 bases, with 14 bases remaining between them. The CDR3 is made up of 15 amino acids. Germline loops: CDR1 SGHRS, CDR2 YFSETQ. The CDR3 DNA is TGCGCCAGCAGCGAGCCCCTTGGGGGCACCGGGGAGCTGTTTTTT. Amino acid sequence: CASSEPLGGTGELFF.

The gene calls are TRBV27 and TRBJ2-7; maybe TRBD2 (5 bases). The CDR3 runs 13 residues. Germline-derived CDR1 and CDR2 are MNHEY and SMNVEV (reference sequence). V shed 3 bases and J shed 2 bases, with 8 bases lying between them. CDR3 sequence (DNA): TGTGCCAGCAGTTTCTGGACTCCCTACGAGCAGTACTTC. Protein sequence: CASSFWTPYEQYF.

This clone was seen a few times. V and J are TRBV7-9 and TRBJ1-1; D is unclear. Germline CDR1 is SEHNR and CDR2 is FQNEAQ (reference sequence). V gave up 0 bases and J gave up 4 bases, with 15 bases separating them. This CDR3 is built from 16 residues. Here the CDR3 reads CASSLAGVDVGTEAFF. The CDR3 DNA reads TGTGCCAGCAGCTTAGCTGGGGTGGACGTTGGCACTGAAGCTTTCTTT.

The chain couples TRBV19 to TRBJ1-2, with unresolved D. V was cut by 5 bases and J by 1 base, with 14 bases left in between. This CDR3 is 15 amino acids long. The germline V gene encodes CDR1 LNHDA and CDR2 SQIVND (reference sequence). The CDR3: CASSAHDYINYGYTF. CDR3 DNA: TGTGCCAGTAGTGCGCACGACTACATTAACTATGGCTACACCTTC.

The chain recombines TRBV6-1 with TRBJ1-5; no reliable D call. This CDR3 comprises 12 residues. Trimming took off 4 bases at V and 9 bases at J, with 10 bases between the two ends. Germline lookup yields CDR1 MNHNS and CDR2 SASEGT. This CDR3 reads CASSASGLPQHF. The CDR3 region has the DNA TGTGCCAGCAGTGCCTCGGGCCTGCCCCAGCATTTT.

This chain links TRBV27 with TRBJ2-7; 7 bases match TRBD2. In germline, CDR1 is MNHEY, CDR2 SMNVEV (reference sequence). With V trimmed by 6 bases and J by 0 bases, 11 bases remained unmatched. CDR3 size: 16 residues. The chain's CDR3 is CASRARSGTSSYEQYF. In DNA, the CDR3 is TGTGCCAGCAGAGCCAGAAGCGGGACGTCCTCCTACGAGCAGTACTTC.